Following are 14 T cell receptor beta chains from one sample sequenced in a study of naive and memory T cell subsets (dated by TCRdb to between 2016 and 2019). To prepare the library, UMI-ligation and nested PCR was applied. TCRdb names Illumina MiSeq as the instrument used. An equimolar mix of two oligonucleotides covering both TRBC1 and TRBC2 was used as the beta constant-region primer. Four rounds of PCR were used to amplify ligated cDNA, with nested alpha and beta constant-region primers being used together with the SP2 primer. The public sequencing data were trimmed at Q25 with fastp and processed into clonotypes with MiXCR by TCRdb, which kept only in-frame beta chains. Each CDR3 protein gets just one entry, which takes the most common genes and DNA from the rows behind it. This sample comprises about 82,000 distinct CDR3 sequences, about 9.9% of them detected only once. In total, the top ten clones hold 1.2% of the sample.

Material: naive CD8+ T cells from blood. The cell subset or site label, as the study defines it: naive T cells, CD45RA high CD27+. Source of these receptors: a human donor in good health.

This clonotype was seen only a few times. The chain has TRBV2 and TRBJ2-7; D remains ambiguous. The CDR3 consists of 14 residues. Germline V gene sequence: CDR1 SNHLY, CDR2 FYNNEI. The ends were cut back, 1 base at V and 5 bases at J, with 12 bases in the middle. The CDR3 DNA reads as TGTGCCAGCAGTGAAGGCGTCAGCTTGGACGAGCAGTACTTC. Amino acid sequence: CASSEGVSLDEQYF.

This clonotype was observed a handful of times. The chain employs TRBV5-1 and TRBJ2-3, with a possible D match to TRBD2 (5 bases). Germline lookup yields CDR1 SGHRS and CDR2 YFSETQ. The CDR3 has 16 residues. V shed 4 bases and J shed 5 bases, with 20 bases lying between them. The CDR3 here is CASSPGLPGVGDTQYF. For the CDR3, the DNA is TGCGCCAGCAGCCCCGGACTGCCCGGTGTCGGAGATACGCAGTATTTT.

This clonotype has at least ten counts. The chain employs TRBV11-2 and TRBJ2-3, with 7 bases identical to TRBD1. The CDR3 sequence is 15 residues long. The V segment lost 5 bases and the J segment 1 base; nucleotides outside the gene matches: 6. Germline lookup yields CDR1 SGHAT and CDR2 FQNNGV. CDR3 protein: CASSQYDRGTDTQYF. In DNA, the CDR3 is TGTGCCAGCAGCCAATACGACAGGGGCACAGATACGCAGTATTTT. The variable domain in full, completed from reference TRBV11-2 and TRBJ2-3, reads EAGVAQSPRYKIIEKRQSVAFWCNPISGHATLYWYQQILGQGPKLLIQFQNNGVVDDSQLPKDRFSAERLKGVDSTLKIQPAKLEDSAVYLCASSQYDRGTDTQYFGPGTRLTVL.

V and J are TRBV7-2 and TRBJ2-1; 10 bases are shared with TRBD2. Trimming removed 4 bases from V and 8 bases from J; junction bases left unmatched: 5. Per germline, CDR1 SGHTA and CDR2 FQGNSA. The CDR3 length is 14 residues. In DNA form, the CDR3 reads TGTGCCAGCAGCTACACTAGCGGGATGGATGAGCAGTTCTTC. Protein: CASSYTSGMDEQFF.

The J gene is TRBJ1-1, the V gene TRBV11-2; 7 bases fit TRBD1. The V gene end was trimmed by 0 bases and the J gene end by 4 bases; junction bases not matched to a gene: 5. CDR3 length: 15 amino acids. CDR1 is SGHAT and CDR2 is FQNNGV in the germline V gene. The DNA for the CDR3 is TGTGCCAGCAGCTTAGATCAGACAGGGACCACTGAAGCTTTCTTT. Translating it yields CASSLDQTGTTEAFF.

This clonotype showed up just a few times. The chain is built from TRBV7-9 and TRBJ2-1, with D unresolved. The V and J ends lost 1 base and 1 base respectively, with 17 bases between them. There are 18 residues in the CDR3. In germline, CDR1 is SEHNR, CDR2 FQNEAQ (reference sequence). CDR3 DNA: TGTGCCAGCAGCTTAGACAGTGGGGTAGGGTTATCCTACAATGAGCAGTTCTTC. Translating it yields CASSLDSGVGLSYNEQFF.

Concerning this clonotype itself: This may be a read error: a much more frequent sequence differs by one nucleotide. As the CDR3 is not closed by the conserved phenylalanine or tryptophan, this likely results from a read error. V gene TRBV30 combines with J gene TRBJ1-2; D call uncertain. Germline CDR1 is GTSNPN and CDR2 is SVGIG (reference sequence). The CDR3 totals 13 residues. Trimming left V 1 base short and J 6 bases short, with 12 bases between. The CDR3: CAWSEVGSDGYTY. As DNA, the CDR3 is TGTGCCTGGAGTGAGGTAGGGTCGGATGGCTACACCTAC.

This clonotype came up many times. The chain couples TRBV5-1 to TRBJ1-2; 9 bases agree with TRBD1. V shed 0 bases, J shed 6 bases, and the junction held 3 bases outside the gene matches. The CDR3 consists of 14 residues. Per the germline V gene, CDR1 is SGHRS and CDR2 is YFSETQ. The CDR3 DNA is TGCGCCAGCAGCTTGGGGGACAGGGCCCATGGCTACACCTTC. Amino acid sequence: CASSLGDRAHGYTF.

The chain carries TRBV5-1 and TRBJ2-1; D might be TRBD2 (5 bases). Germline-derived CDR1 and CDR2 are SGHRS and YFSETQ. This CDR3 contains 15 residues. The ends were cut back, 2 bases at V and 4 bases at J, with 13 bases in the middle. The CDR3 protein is CASSLAEQLYNEQFF. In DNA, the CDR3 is TGCGCCAGCAGCTTAGCGGAGCAGCTATACAATGAGCAGTTCTTC.

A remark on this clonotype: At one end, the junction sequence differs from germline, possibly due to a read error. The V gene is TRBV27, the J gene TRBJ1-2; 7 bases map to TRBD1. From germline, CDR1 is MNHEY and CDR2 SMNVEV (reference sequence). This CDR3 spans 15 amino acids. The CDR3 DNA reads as TGTGCCAGCAGTTTATCGGGACAGTCAAGCTATGGCGACACCTTC. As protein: CASSLSGQSSYGDTF.

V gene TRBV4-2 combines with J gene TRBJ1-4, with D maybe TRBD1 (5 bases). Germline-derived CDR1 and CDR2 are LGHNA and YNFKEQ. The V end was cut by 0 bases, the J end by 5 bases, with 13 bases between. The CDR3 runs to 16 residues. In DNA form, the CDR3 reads TGTGCCAGCAGCCAAGATTGGGGGGAGCACAATGAAAAACTGTTTTTT. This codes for CASSQDWGEHNEKLFF.

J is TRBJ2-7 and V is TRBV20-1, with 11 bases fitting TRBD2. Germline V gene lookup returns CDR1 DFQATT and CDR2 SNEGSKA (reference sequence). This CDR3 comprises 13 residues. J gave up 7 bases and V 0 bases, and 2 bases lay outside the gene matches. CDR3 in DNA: TGCAGTGCTAGAGAGGCTAGCGGGAGGGAGCAGTACTTC. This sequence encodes CSAREASGREQYF.

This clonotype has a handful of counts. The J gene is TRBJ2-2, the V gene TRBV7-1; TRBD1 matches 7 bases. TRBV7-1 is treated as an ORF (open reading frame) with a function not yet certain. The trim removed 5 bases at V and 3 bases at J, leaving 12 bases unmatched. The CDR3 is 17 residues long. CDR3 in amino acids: CASSADDRAPHTGELFF. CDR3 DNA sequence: TGTGCCAGCAGCGCCGACGACAGGGCACCACACACCGGGGAGCTGTTTTTT.

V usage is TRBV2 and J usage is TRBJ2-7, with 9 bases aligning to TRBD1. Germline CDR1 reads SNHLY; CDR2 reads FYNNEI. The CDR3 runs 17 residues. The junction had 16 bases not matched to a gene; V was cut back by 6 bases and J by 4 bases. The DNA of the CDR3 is TGTGCCAGCAGGGGTCCGCCGGACAGGGGAAGTTCTTACGAGCAGTACTTC. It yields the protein CASRGPPDRGSSYEQYF. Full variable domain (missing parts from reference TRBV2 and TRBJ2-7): EPEVTQTPSHQVTQMGQEVILRCVPISNHLYFYWYRQILGQKVEFLVSFYNNEISEKSEIFDDQFSVERPDGSNFTLKIRSTKLEDSAMYFCASRGPPDRGSSYEQYFGPGTRLTVT.